This record concerns one T cell receptor (beta chain) sequence. The antigen is not known. TCRdb keeps only in-frame clones here, not all; method: immunoSEQ multiplex PCR. The profile shows about 130,000 clones, 70% to 90% of them singletons. The V end was cut by 2 bases, the J end by 6 bases, with 17 bases between. CDR3 size: 16 residues. CDR1 is MNHEY and CDR2 is SVGAGI in the germline V gene. The data originate from a study of T cell responses to AZD1222 COVID-19 vaccine. Study-wide findings and caveats: White British donors predominated, females outnumbered males, and clonal diversity was possibly underestimated.

The chain couples TRBV6-5 to TRBJ2-1; perhaps D is TRBD1 or TRBD2 (6 bases each). The material sequenced was peripheral blood, taken 28 days after the second AZD1222 dose. This sequence was found in an adult who received the AZD1222 COVID-19 vaccine. CDR3: CASSYGGLAPTNEQFF. Written as DNA, the CDR3 is TGTGCCAGCAGTTACGGGGGGCTAGCGCCAACCAATGAGCAGTTCTTC.